This entry features one TCR beta chain sequence. No antigen is known for it. The sample is drawn from a study of cytomegalovirus exposure and HLA in healthy donors. V lost 1 base to trimming and J lost 10 bases, with 8 bases between them. Germline V CDR1 and CDR2: SEHNR, FQNEAQ (reference sequence). The CDR3 has 11 amino acids. Each of the donors was a healthy bone marrow donor. The PCR contained 60 Vbeta and 13 Jbeta primers. Clones were read by immunoSEQ multiplex PCR, and TCRdb kept only the in-frame ones, dropping some. The table lists around 120,000 clones, 81% of them singletons. Study-wide results and limits: Reports described diagnosis of cytomegalovirus status by the classifier as highly specific and sensitive. Being productive about 87% or about 30% of the time was typical of most TCR beta V segments in an earlier analysis.

This chain links TRBV7-9 with TRBJ2-7; possibly TRBD2 for D (5 bases). The sequence was collected from a young man in good health and CMV-seronegative. Sequenced sample: PBMCs. Written as DNA, the CDR3 is TGTGCCAGCAGCTTAGGACCGGGACAGTACTTC. Amino acid sequence: CASSLGPGQYF.